One and the same sample provided the 15 T cell receptor beta chains below, sequenced in a study of cytomegalovirus exposure and HLA in healthy donors. Primers included in the PCR were 60 Vbeta and 13 Jbeta primers. Profiled with immunoSEQ multiplex PCR; TCRdb holds only in-frame clones, not every one. The data contain around 100,000 clones, 73% of them seen just once; the ten biggest clones take up 3.5% to 4.5%. Sequenced sample: PBMCs. The origin of the receptors is a man in his forties in good health and CMV-seronegative.

This clone was counted between two and nine times. This sequence joins TRBV28 and TRBJ1-1; D unclear. The germline V gene encodes CDR1 MDHEN and CDR2 SYDVKM. Trimming pared 4 bases from V and 5 bases from J, leaving 14 bases between. There are 14 residues in the CDR3. The CDR3 coding sequence is TGTGCCAGCAGTTCTCTAACTCTCGGGACTGAAGCTTTCTTT. It yields the protein CASSSLTLGTEAFF.

The chain combines TRBV5-4 with TRBJ1-1; TRBD1 is a possible D gene (6 bases). Germline CDR1 is SGHNT and CDR2 is YYREEE (reference sequence). Trimming took off 3 bases at V and 4 bases at J, with 13 bases between the two ends. The CDR3 loop spans 14 amino acids. The CDR3 reads CASSSQGTGTEAFF. CDR3 bases: TGTGCCAGCAGCTCCCAGGGGACGGGCACTGAAGCTTTCTTT.

The chain links TRBV28 to TRBJ2-7; possible D gene TRBD1, 6 bases. This CDR3 has 15 amino acids. The germline V gene encodes CDR1 MDHEN and CDR2 SYDVKM. Trimming stripped 6 bases from V and 3 bases from J, with 18 bases between. Here the CDR3 DNA reads TGTGCCAGCAGCCCATTTGGGGGCTGGGACTACGAGCAGTACTTC. Its translation is CASSPFGGWDYEQYF.

This sequence joins TRBV7-2 and TRBJ2-5, with D perhaps matching TRBD1 (5 bases). V was pared by 5 bases and J by 5 bases, with 27 bases between. The CDR3 is 18 residues long. Germline lookup yields CDR1 SGHTA and CDR2 FQGNSA. The CDR3 here is CASSPPYHPTGKGETQYF. As DNA, the CDR3 is TGTGCCAGCAGCCCCCCTTACCACCCCACGGGTAAGGGGGAGACCCAGTACTTC.

The chain couples TRBV27 to TRBJ2-7; no clear D gene. The V gene's germline CDR1 is MNHEY and CDR2 SMNVEV (reference sequence). This CDR3 region has 14 residues. V was trimmed by 7 bases and J by 2 bases, leaving 15 bases between them. The CDR3 loop reads CASKIGPKAYEQYF. In DNA form, the CDR3 reads TGTGCCAGCAAAATTGGCCCGAAAGCCTACGAGCAGTACTTC.

This clone has just a few counts. This chain joins TRBV11-2 and TRBJ2-7; TRBD2 aligns across 9 bases. Germline V gene data show CDR1 as SGHAT and CDR2 as FQNNGV. V lost 2 bases to trimming and J lost 0 bases; unmatched junction nucleotides: 2. This CDR3 spans 15 amino acids. CDR3 protein: CASSLLAGFSYEQYF. Written as DNA, the CDR3 is TGTGCCAGCAGCTTACTAGCGGGGTTCTCCTACGAGCAGTACTTC.

The rearrangement joins TRBV5-1 to TRBJ1-2, with 10 bases lining up with TRBD1. The germline gives CDR1 SGHRS, CDR2 YFSETQ. This CDR3 spans 17 amino acids. The junction had 14 bases not matched to a gene; V was cut back by 4 bases and J by 5 bases. The CDR3 here is CASSMNLPGQGMYGYTF. DNA of the CDR3: TGCGCCAGCAGCATGAACCTACCGGGACAGGGGATGTATGGCTACACCTTC.

The rearrangement uses TRBV10-3 and TRBJ2-7; 10 bases match TRBD2. This CDR3 contains 16 residues. The junction had 13 bases not matched to a gene; V was cut back by 9 bases and J by 2 bases. The germline gives CDR1 ENHRY, CDR2 SYGVKD. The CDR3 region has the DNA TGTGCCATTACTCCGCGAGCGGGGGGGGACCCCTACGAGCAGTACTTC. Encoded protein: CAITPRAGGDPYEQYF.

V is TRBV29-1 and J is TRBJ2-1, with a possible D match to TRBD1 (6 bases). V lost 4 bases and J 9 bases, leaving 10 bases between the germline ends. CDR1 and CDR2 (germline): SQVTM, ANQGSEA. The CDR3 runs 11 residues. The CDR3 region is CSVVGAGEQFF. The CDR3 region has the DNA TGCAGCGTTGTGGGGGCTGGTGAGCAGTTCTTC.

The chain links TRBV2 to TRBJ1-4, with D unclear. Trimming shortened V by 2 bases and J by 7 bases, and 11 bases separated the two germline ends. In germline, CDR1 is SNHLY, CDR2 FYNNEI. This CDR3 region has 14 residues. The CDR3 DNA is TGTGCCAGCAGTGAATGGGGAGTAGGTGAAAAACTGTTTTTT. Translating gives CASSEWGVGEKLFF.

This chain uses TRBV6-6 with TRBJ2-3; tentatively, D is TRBD1 (6 bases). Germline V gene lookup returns CDR1 MNHNY and CDR2 SVGAGI (reference sequence). V lost 7 bases to trimming and J lost 4 bases, with 12 bases between them. This CDR3 comprises 13 residues. The CDR3 region has the DNA TGTGCCAGCACTGTGGGACAATCAGATACGCAGTATTTT. It is translated as CASTVGQSDTQYF.

The genes are TRBV4-3 and TRBJ1-1; D gene uncertain. Germline V gene data show CDR1 as LGHNA and CDR2 as YSLEER. The length of the CDR3 is 18 residues. V shed 1 base and J shed 0 bases, with 18 bases lying between them. DNA of the CDR3: TGCGCCAGCAGCCAAGCGTGGCGGGGTGTTTTAATGAACACTGAAGCTTTCTTT. Translated: CASSQAWRGVLMNTEAFF.

Written as DNA, the CDR3 is TGTGCCAGCAGAAGACGGGACAGGGGGCCAAACACCATATATTTT. Amino acids: CASRRRDRGPNTIYF. The chain recombines TRBV13 with TRBJ1-3, with 12 positions matching TRBD1. The germline V gene has CDR1 PRHDT and CDR2 FYEKMQ (reference sequence). CDR3 length: 15 residues. The V segment lost 6 bases and the J segment 6 bases; nucleotides outside the gene matches: 6.

The chain uses TRBV27 and TRBJ2-7; the match to TRBD1 covers 8 bases. The ends lost 3 bases at V and 2 bases at J; junction bases unmatched: 9. The CDR3 loop spans 16 amino acids. Germline lookup yields CDR1 MNHEY and CDR2 SMNVEV (reference sequence). The DNA of the CDR3 is TGTGCCAGCAGTTTCGGACAGGGTGTTGGGGCCTACGAGCAGTACTTC. Residues: CASSFGQGVGAYEQYF.

V usage is TRBV6-6 and J usage is TRBJ2-5; a possible D gene is TRBD1 (6 bases). The germline gives CDR1 MNHNY, CDR2 SVGAGI (reference sequence). The CDR3 is 15 amino acids. The ends were cut back, 5 bases at V and 5 bases at J, with 18 bases in the middle. DNA for the CDR3: TGTGCCAGCAGTGCCGCCCGAACAGGGATGGAGACCCAGTACTTC. This codes for CASSAARTGMETQYF.